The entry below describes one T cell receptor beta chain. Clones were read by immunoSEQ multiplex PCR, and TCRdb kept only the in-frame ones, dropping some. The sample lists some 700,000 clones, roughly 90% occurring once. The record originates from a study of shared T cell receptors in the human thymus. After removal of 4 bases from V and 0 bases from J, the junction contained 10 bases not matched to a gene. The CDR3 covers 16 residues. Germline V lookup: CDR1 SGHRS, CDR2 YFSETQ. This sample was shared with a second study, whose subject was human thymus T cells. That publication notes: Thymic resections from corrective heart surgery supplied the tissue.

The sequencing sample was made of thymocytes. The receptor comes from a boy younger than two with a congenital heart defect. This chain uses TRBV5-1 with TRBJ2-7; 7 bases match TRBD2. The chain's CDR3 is CASSPPGERGSYEQYF. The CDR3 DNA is TGCGCCAGCAGCCCCCCGGGGGAGCGGGGCTCCTACGAGCAGTACTTC.